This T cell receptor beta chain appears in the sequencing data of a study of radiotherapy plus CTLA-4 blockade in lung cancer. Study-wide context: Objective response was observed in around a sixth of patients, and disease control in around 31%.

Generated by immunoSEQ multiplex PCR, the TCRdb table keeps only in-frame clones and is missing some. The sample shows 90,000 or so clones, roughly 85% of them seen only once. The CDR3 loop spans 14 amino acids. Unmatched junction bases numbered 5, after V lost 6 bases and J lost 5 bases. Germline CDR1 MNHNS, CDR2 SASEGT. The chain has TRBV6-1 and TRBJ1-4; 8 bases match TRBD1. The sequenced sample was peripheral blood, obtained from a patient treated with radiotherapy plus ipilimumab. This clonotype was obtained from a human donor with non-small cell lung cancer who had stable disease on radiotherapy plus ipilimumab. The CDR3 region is CASRSGQENEKLFF. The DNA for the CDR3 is TGTGCCAGCAGATCGGGACAGGAAAATGAAAAACTGTTTTTT.